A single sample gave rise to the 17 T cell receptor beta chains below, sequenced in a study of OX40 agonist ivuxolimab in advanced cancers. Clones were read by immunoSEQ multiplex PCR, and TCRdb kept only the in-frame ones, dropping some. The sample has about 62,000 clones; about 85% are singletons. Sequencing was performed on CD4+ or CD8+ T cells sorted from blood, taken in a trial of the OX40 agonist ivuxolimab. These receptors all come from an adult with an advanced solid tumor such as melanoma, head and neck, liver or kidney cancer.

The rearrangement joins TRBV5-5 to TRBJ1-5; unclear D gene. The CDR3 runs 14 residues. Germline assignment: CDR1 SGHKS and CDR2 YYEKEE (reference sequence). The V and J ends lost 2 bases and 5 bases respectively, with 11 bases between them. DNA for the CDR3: TGTGCCAGCAGCTTATATCCGGTGGATCAGCCCCAGCATTTT. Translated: CASSLYPVDQPQHF.

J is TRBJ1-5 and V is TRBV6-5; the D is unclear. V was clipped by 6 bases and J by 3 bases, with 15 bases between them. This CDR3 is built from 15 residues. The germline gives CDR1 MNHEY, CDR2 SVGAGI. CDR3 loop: CASSSVFMDNQPQHF. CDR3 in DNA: TGTGCCAGCAGCTCGGTCTTTATGGACAATCAGCCCCAGCATTTT.

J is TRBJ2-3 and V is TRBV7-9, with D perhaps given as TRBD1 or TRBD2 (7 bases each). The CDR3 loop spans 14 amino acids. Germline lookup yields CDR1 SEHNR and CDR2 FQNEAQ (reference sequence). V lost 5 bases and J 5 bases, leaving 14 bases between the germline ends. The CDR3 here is CASSPQGGVDTQYF. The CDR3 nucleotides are TGTGCCAGCAGCCCCCAGGGGGGGGTAGATACGCAGTATTTT.

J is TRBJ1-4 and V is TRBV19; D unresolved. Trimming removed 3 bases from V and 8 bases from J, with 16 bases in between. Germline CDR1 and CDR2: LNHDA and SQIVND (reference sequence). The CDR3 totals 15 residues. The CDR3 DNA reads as TGTGCCAGTAGTATGGCGGAGGAGCGGTCGGAAAAACTGTTTTTT. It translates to CASSMAEERSEKLFF.

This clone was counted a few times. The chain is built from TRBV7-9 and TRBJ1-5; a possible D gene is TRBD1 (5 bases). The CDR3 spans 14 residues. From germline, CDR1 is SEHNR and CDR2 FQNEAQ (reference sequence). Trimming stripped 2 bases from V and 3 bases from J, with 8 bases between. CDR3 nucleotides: TGTGCCAGCAGCTTAAGAGGGGTCAATCAGCCCCAGCATTTT. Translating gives CASSLRGVNQPQHF.

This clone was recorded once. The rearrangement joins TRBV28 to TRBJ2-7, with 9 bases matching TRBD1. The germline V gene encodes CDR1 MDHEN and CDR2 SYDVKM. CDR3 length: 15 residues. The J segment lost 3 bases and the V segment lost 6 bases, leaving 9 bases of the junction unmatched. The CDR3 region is CASSAPGTGHYEQYF. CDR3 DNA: TGTGCCAGCAGCGCCCCCGGGACAGGGCACTACGAGCAGTACTTC.

In nucleotides, the CDR3 is TGTGCCAGCAGGGTGGGGGGACATCAGCCCCAGCATTTT. Translated, it gives CASRVGGHQPQHF. This chain links TRBV2 with TRBJ1-5; the D gene is possibly TRBD1 (5 bases). This CDR3 contains 13 residues. CDR1 SNHLY and CDR2 FYNNEI come from the germline V gene. V lost 6 bases and J lost 5, with 11 bases in between.

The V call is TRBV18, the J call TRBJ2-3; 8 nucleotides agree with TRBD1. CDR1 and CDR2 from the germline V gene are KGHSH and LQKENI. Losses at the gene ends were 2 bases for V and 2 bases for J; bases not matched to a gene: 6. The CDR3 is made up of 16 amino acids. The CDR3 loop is CASSPSTGALTDTQYF. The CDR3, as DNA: TGTGCCAGCTCACCATCGACAGGGGCCCTCACAGATACGCAGTATTTT.

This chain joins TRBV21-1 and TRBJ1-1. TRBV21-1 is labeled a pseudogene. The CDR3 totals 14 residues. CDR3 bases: TGTGCCAGCGGCCACTGGGACCGAGTACCCGAAGCTTTCTTT. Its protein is CASGHWDRVPEAFF.

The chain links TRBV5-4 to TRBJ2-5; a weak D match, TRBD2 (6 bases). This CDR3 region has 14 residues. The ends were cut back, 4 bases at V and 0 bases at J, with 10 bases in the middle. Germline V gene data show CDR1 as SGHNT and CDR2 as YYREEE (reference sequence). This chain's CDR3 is CASSRAGYQETQYF. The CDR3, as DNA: TGTGCCAGCAGCCGGGCGGGGTACCAAGAGACCCAGTACTTC.

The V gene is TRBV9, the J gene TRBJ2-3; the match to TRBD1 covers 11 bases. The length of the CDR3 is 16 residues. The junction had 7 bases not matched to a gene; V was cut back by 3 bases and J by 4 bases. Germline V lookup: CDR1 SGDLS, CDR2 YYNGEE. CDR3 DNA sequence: TGTGCCAGCAGCGGCTACCCGGGACAGGGGGCAGATACGCAGTATTTT. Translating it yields CASSGYPGQGADTQYF.

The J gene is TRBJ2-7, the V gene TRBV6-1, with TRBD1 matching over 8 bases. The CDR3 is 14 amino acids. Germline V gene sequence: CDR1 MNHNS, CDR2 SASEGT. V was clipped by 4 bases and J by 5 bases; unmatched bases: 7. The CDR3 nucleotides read TGTGCCAGCAGTGGGGGGACAGGTCTAAACGAGCAGTACTTC. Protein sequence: CASSGGTGLNEQYF.

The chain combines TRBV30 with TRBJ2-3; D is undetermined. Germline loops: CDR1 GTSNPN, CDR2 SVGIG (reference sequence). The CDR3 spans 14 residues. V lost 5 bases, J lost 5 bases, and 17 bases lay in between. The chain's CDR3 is CAWVKGLVEDTQYF. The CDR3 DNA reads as TGTGCCTGGGTAAAGGGCCTGGTAGAAGATACGCAGTATTTT. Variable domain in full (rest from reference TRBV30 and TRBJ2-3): SQTIHQWPATLVQPVGSPLSLECTVEGTSNPNLYWYRQAAGRGLQLLFYSVGIGQISSEVPQNLSASRPQDRQFILSSKKLLLSDSGFYLCAWVKGLVEDTQYFGPGTRLTVL.

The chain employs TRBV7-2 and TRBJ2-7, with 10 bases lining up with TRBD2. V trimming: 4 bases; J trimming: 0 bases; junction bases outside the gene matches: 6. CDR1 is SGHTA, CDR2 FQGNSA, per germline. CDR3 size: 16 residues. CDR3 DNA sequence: TGTGCCAGCAGCTCGCCCGGGACTAGCGCCTCCTACGAGCAGTACTTC. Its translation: CASSSPGTSASYEQYF.

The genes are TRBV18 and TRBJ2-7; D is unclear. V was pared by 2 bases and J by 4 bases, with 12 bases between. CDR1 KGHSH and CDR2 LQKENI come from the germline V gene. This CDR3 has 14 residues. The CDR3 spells CASSPSTPGYEQYF. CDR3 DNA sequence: TGTGCCAGCTCACCATCCACTCCCGGGTACGAGCAGTACTTC.

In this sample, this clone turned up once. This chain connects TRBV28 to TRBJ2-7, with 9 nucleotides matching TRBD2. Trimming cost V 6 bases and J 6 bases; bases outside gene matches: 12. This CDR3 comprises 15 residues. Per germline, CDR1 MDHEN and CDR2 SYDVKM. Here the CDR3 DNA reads TGTGCCAGCAGGTTGGGCGGGAGGGCCAAAGGCGAGCAGTACTTC. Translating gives CASRLGGRAKGEQYF.

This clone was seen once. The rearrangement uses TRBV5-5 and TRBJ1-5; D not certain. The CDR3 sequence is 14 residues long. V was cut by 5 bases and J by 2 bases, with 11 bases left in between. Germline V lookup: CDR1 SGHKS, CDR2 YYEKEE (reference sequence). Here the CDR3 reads CASSHKGGNQPQHF. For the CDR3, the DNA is TGTGCCAGCAGTCACAAGGGTGGCAATCAGCCCCAGCATTTT.